This T cell receptor (beta chain) was sequenced during a study of blood T cell repertoires in COVID-19. Assay: immunoSEQ multiplex PCR; the TCRdb copy retains only in-frame clones and omits some. Here the sample spans approximately 28,000 clones, 85% to 95% being singletons. V lost 5 bases and J lost 8; bases outside the gene matches: 8. CDR1 is SGHAT and CDR2 is FQNNGV in the germline V gene. This CDR3 is built from 15 residues. The TCR originated in a woman in her 70s with COVID-19, enrolled during active disease. The chain recombines TRBV11-2 with TRBJ2-1; TRBD2 matches at 11 bases. Sequencing was performed on peripheral blood. The CDR3 nucleotides read TGTGCCAGCAGCCCTACTAGCGGGAGTGGAGATGAGCAGTTCTTC. Encoded protein: CASSPTSGSGDEQFF.